These 28 T cell receptor beta chains were all obtained from the same sample, sequenced in a study of shared clonotypes between healthy human individuals. Generated by immunoSEQ multiplex PCR, the TCRdb table keeps only in-frame clones and is missing some. The sample carries about 2.1 million clones, 93% recorded once. The naive CD8 subset, CD45RO-negative cells positively selected for CCR7, excluded terminally differentiated effector memory CD45RA+ cells. Sequenced input: naive CD8+ T cells from PBMCs. The receptors stem from a man between 18 and 35 years old in good health. Some clones in this sample may be carry-over from other donors' samples.

The V gene is TRBV5-8, the J gene TRBJ2-7; 9 nucleotides line up with TRBD2. Looked up from germline, CDR1 is SGHTS and CDR2 is YDEGEE. V lost 1 base and J lost 4; bases outside the gene matches: 9. The CDR3 is made up of 16 amino acids. CDR3 nucleotides: TGTGCCAGCAGCTTGTGGGCTAGCGGGAATCGTTACGAGCAGTACTTC. Its protein is CASSLWASGNRYEQYF. Full variable domain (remainder filled in from reference TRBV5-8 and TRBJ2-7): EAGVTQSPTHLIKTRGQQATLRCSPISGHTSVYWYQQALGLGLQFLLWYDEGEERNRGNFPPRFSGRQFPNYSSELNVNALELEDSALYLCASSLWASGNRYEQYFGPGTRLTVT.

A note on this clone: Other nucleotide sequences in the sample specify the same CDR3. The rearrangement uses TRBV9 and TRBJ2-6; unclear D gene. Germline V gene sequence: CDR1 SGDLS, CDR2 YYNGEE. The CDR3 length is 13 residues. The V end lost 4 bases, the J end lost 0 bases, and 2 bases lay between the germline ends. CDR3 sequence (DNA): TGTGCCAGCAGCACCTCTGGGGCCAACGTCCTGACTTTC. Amino acids: CASSTSGANVLTF.

J is TRBJ1-2 and V is TRBV28; the D gene is possibly TRBD1 (5 bases). The germline gives CDR1 MDHEN, CDR2 SYDVKM. Trimming stripped 8 bases from V and 2 bases from J, with 27 bases between. CDR3 size: 18 residues. CDR3 nucleotides: TGTGCCAGCCGCTCCCCAACTACGGCGGGAAAGGGGAACTATGGCTACACCTTC. Protein: CASRSPTTAGKGNYGYTF.

V is TRBV5-1 and J is TRBJ2-1; D not certain. Trimming took off 5 bases at V and 1 base at J, with 19 bases between the two ends. Germline CDR1 is SGHRS and CDR2 is YFSETQ. The CDR3 runs to 17 residues. CDR3 bases: TGCGCCAGCAGTCAAACCGTCCTACAACCGTCCTACAATGAGCAGTTCTTC. Protein product: CASSQTVLQPSYNEQFF.

The chain uses TRBV13 and TRBJ2-7, with 8 bases fitting TRBD1. CDR3 length: 18 amino acids. From germline, CDR1 is PRHDT and CDR2 FYEKMQ (reference sequence). Trimming cost V 0 bases and J 6 bases; bases outside gene matches: 16. CDR3 region: CASSLGQGAFVLMSEQYF. CDR3 nucleotide sequence: TGTGCCAGCAGCTTAGGGCAGGGGGCGTTCGTTCTGATGTCCGAGCAGTACTTC.

The gene calls are TRBV5-1 and TRBJ2-6; TRBD1 might be the D (5 bases). The CDR3 runs 16 residues. Looked up from germline, CDR1 is SGHRS and CDR2 is YFSETQ. Deletions cut 1 base from V and 2 bases from J, with 10 bases between. DNA of the CDR3: TGCGCCAGCAGCTTGAAAGGGGTGCCTGGGGCCAACGTCCTGACTTTC. Amino acids: CASSLKGVPGANVLTF.

The V call is TRBV4-3, the J call TRBJ2-7; the D is unclear. The germline V gene has CDR1 LGHNA and CDR2 YSLEER. V lost 5 bases and J 7 bases, leaving 12 bases between the germline ends. The CDR3 contains 12 residues. This chain's CDR3 is CASSTPPGEQYF. DNA of the CDR3: TGCGCCAGCAGCACCCCCCCCGGGGAGCAGTACTTC.

The chain joins TRBV5-4 to TRBJ1-1; TRBD1 might be the D (6 bases). V was clipped by 0 bases and J by 4 bases, with 19 bases between them. The CDR3 totals 17 residues. Germline CDR1 reads SGHNT; CDR2 reads YYREEE (reference sequence). This chain's CDR3 is CASSLAALSGVGTEAFF. The DNA of the CDR3 is TGTGCCAGCAGCTTGGCCGCTTTATCAGGGGTAGGCACTGAAGCTTTCTTT.

The chain uses TRBV7-3 and TRBJ1-1; possible D gene TRBD1, 5 bases. There are 13 residues in the CDR3. V dropped 6 bases and J dropped 3 bases, with 11 bases sitting between them. Germline CDR1 and CDR2: SGHTA and FQGTGA. The CDR3 reads CASSPDRDTEAFF. As DNA, the CDR3 is TGTGCCAGCAGTCCAGACAGAGACACTGAAGCTTTCTTT.

This clone was seen once. V gene TRBV14 combines with J gene TRBJ1-1; D not resolved. This CDR3 region has 15 residues. Germline V gene lookup returns CDR1 SGHDN and CDR2 FVKESK. V was pared by 1 base and J by 4 bases, with 13 bases between. The CDR3 loop reads CASSQGVSLVTEAFF. The CDR3, as DNA: TGTGCCAGCAGCCAAGGGGTATCGCTCGTCACTGAAGCTTTCTTT.

DNA of the CDR3: TGTGCCAGTAGTATGGGTGAAATAGCCCAGCATTTT. Protein sequence: CASSMGEIAQHF. This chain links TRBV19 with TRBJ1-5; D is ambiguous. Germline CDR1 and CDR2: LNHDA and SQIVND (reference sequence). V was clipped by 3 bases and J by 11 bases, with 11 bases between them. CDR3 length: 12 amino acids.

The CDR3: CASSPIIRVVGGLAGNTIYF. The CDR3, as DNA: TGTGCCAGCAGTCCCATTATCCGCGTGGTAGGGGGTTTGGCTGGAAACACCATATATTTT. The chain uses TRBV28 and TRBJ1-3; perhaps TRBD1 as D (6 bases). Per germline, CDR1 MDHEN and CDR2 SYDVKM. Trimming stripped 5 bases from V and 2 bases from J, with 28 bases between. The CDR3 consists of 20 residues.

The chain is built from TRBV27 and TRBJ1-2, with D unclear. There are 17 residues in the CDR3. V was pared by 6 bases and J by 5 bases, with 25 bases between. Germline V CDR1 and CDR2: MNHEY, SMNVEV (reference sequence). The CDR3 region is CASSPSRGDRAWYGYTF. The CDR3 DNA reads TGTGCCAGCAGCCCAAGCCGGGGAGACCGGGCCTGGTATGGCTACACCTTC.

As for this clone: The same CDR3 arises from other DNA sequences in this sample as well. CDR3 DNA: TGCGCCAGCAGCTTGGACAGGGCTGCCGGAAACACCATATATTTT. It encodes CASSLDRAAGNTIYF. The V call is TRBV5-1, the J call TRBJ1-3, with D maybe TRBD1 (6 bases). There are 15 residues in the CDR3. V lost 0 bases to trimming and J lost 4 bases, with 11 bases between them. Germline values: CDR1 SGHRS, CDR2 YFSETQ.

The V and J genes are TRBV29-1 and TRBJ2-3, with 9 bases matching TRBD2. The CDR3 is 16 residues long. From germline, CDR1 is SQVTM and CDR2 ANQGSEA. V lost 4 bases, J lost 4 bases, and 12 bases stayed unmatched. The CDR3 here is CSVVPSPSGIPDTQYF. In nucleotides, the CDR3 is TGCAGCGTTGTTCCCTCCCCTAGCGGGATTCCAGATACGCAGTATTTT.

This chain links TRBV19 with TRBJ1-5; D possibly corresponds to TRBD1 (5 bases). The CDR3 covers 15 residues. From germline, CDR1 is LNHDA and CDR2 SQIVND (reference sequence). The ends were cut back, 7 bases at V and 5 bases at J, with 18 bases in the middle. The CDR3 bases are TGTGCCAGTACCATGATGGGGGGGAGTGATCAGCCCCAGCATTTT. As protein: CASTMMGGSDQPQHF.

This chain joins TRBV29-1 and TRBJ1-2; TRBD1 aligns across 7 bases. The length of the CDR3 is 15 residues. The ends lost 0 bases at V and 2 bases at J; junction bases unmatched: 6. Germline-derived CDR1 and CDR2 are SQVTM and ANQGSEA. CDR3 loop: CSVEDLKGQNYGYTF. The CDR3 DNA is TGCAGCGTTGAAGATCTAAAGGGACAGAACTATGGCTACACCTTC.

The rearrangement links TRBV6-5 to TRBJ1-2, with TRBD1 matching 7 bases. CDR3 length: 13 residues. Unmatched junction bases numbered 3, after V lost 5 bases and J lost 3 bases. Germline-derived CDR1 and CDR2 are MNHEY and SVGAGI. CDR3 DNA sequence: TGTGCCAGCAGTGAGGACAGGTACTATGGCTACACCTTC. Protein product: CASSEDRYYGYTF.

The chain couples TRBV7-9 to TRBJ2-1; D ambiguous. Trimming took 8 bases from V and 5 from J, leaving 13 bases between them. The CDR3 consists of 13 residues. The germline CDR1 and CDR2 sequences are SEHNR and FQNEAQ (reference sequence). This CDR3 reads CASGERKNNEQFF. The CDR3 DNA follows: TGTGCCAGCGGAGAGAGGAAAAACAATGAGCAGTTCTTC.

This chain uses TRBV9 with TRBJ2-7, with 15 bases identical to TRBD2. V lost 4 bases, J lost 2 bases, and 1 base stayed unmatched. Germline CDR1 SGDLS, CDR2 YYNGEE. There are 15 residues in the CDR3. The CDR3 DNA reads as TGTGCCAGCAGCCGGACTAGCGGGAGGGCCTACGAGCAGTACTTC. Translated: CASSRTSGRAYEQYF.

Of note for this clone: This specimen includes other DNA sequences encoding the same CDR3. The chain recombines TRBV29-1 with TRBJ2-1, with 8 bases lining up with TRBD2. V was clipped by 6 bases and J by 0 bases; unmatched bases: 4. The CDR3 covers 14 residues. Germline V gives CDR1 SQVTM, CDR2 ANQGSEA. The CDR3 nucleotides are TGCAGCGTAGACAGCGGGAGCTCCTACAATGAGCAGTTCTTC. It yields the protein CSVDSGSSYNEQFF.

This chain joins TRBV6-6 and TRBJ2-1; 7 positions match TRBD2. Trimming at V came to 0 bases and at J to 5 bases, leaving 7 bases not matched to a gene. Germline-derived CDR1 and CDR2 are MNHNY and SVGAGI (reference sequence). The CDR3 covers 16 residues. This CDR3 reads CASSYSGGLGDNEQFF. CDR3 DNA sequence: TGTGCCAGCAGTTACTCGGGAGGGCTTGGGGACAATGAGCAGTTCTTC.

Concerning this clone itself: This specimen includes other DNA sequences encoding the same CDR3. This sequence joins TRBV5-1 and TRBJ2-7; 14 nucleotides agree with TRBD2. This CDR3 has 15 amino acids. Germline CDR1 reads SGHRS; CDR2 reads YFSETQ. V shed 4 bases and J 4 bases; nucleotides not matched to a gene: 4. The CDR3 loop is CASSIGLAGGYEQYF. The CDR3 DNA reads as TGCGCCAGCAGCATTGGACTAGCGGGAGGATACGAGCAGTACTTC.

This clone has only a few counts. The sample has other DNA sequences that encode this CDR3 too. V usage is TRBV7-9 and J usage is TRBJ1-1; no clear D gene. The V end lost 1 base, the J end lost 0 bases, and 3 bases lay between the germline ends. Germline V lookup: CDR1 SEHNR, CDR2 FQNEAQ (reference sequence). The CDR3 length is 13 residues. The CDR3 region has the DNA TGTGCCAGCAGCTTAGGCATGAACACTGAAGCTTTCTTT. It specifies CASSLGMNTEAFF.

Details on this clone: Additional DNA sequences in this sample encode the identical CDR3. The V and J genes are TRBV9 and TRBJ2-7, with 7 bases identical to TRBD2. Germline assignment: CDR1 SGDLS and CDR2 YYNGEE. V lost 0 bases and J lost 2; bases outside the gene matches: 5. The CDR3 length is 15 residues. The CDR3, as DNA: TGTGCCAGCAGCGTAGTCGCTAGCGGAGCCTACGAGCAGTACTTC. It is translated as CASSVVASGAYEQYF.

The V and J genes are TRBV6-5 and TRBJ2-7; D may be TRBD1 or TRBD2 (7 bases each). The CDR3 runs to 15 residues. The V end was cut by 5 bases, the J end by 4 bases, with 18 bases between. Germline CDR1 and CDR2: MNHEY and SVGAGI. The CDR3 DNA follows: TGTGCCAGCAGTAAACTACAGGGGACTATGTACGAGCAGTACTTC. Amino acid sequence: CASSKLQGTMYEQYF.

This clone came up a few times. A read error may account for a junction end that differs from germline. V and J are TRBV7-9 and TRBJ1-2, with D perhaps matching TRBD1 (6 bases). The CDR3 runs 12 residues. The germline gives CDR1 SEHNR, CDR2 FQNEAQ (reference sequence). The CDR3 sequence is CASSLGSSGHSF. CDR3 bases: TGTGCCAGCAGCCTTGGCTCCTCGGGACATTCCTTC.

Concerning this clone itself: Other DNA sequences of this sample code for an identical CDR3. This chain joins TRBV27 and TRBJ1-1; D gene ambiguous. With 1 base removed from V and 1 base from J, the gap between germline ends came to 7 bases. This CDR3 contains 14 residues. Germline CDR1 is MNHEY and CDR2 is SMNVEV (reference sequence). CDR3 region: CASSLWSGNTEAFF. The CDR3, as DNA: TGTGCCAGCAGTTTATGGTCCGGGAACACTGAAGCTTTCTTT.